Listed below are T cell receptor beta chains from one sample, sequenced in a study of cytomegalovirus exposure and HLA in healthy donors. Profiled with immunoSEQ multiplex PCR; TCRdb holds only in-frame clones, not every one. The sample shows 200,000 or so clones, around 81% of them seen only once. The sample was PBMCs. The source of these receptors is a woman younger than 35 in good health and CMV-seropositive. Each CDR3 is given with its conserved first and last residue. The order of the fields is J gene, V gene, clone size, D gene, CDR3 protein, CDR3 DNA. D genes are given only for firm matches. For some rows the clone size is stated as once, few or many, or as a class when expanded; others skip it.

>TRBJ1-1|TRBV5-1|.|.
CASSLGLGAGSNTEAFF
TGCGCCAGCAGCTTGGGGCTAGGGGCAGGAAGTAACACTGAAGCTTTCTTT
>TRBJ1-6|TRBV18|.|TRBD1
CASSPTGADSPLHF
TGTGCCAGCTCACCGACAGGGGCGGACTCACCCCTCCACTTT
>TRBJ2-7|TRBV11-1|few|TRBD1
CASSFLTGPREQYF
TGTGCCAGCAGCTTTTTGACAGGGCCGAGGGAGCAGTACTTC
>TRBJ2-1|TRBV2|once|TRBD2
CASVGEGNEQFF
TGTGCCAGCGTGGGGGAGGGCAATGAGCAGTTCTTC
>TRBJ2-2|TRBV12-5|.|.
CASGLGGRGPGELFF
TGTGCTAGTGGCCTGGGCGGCAGGGGCCCCGGGGAGCTGTTTTTT
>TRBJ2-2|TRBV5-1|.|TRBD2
CASSVDGTSGGAGNGELFF
TGCGCCAGCAGCGTCGACGGGACTAGCGGGGGGGCCGGGAACGGGGAGCTGTTTTTT
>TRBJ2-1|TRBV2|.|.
CASAGGEGNEQFF
TGTGCCAGCGCTGGGGGCGAAGGGAATGAGCAGTTCTTC
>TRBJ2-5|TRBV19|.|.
CASTGGREGETQYF
TGTGCCAGTACCGGGGGAAGAGAGGGGGAGACCCAGTACTTC
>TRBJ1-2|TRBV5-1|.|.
CASSSGSPDYGYTF
TGCGCCAGCAGCTCCGGGTCGCCGGACTATGGCTACACCTTC
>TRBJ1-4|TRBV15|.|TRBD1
CATSRDKGQGYEKLFF
TGTGCCACCAGCAGAGATAAGGGACAGGGGTACGAAAAACTGTTTTTT
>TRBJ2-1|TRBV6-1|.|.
CASSVGGRYNEQFF
TGTGCCAGCAGTGTTGGGGGCAGGTACAATGAGCAGTTCTTC
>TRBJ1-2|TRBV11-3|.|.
CASSLQGLGYTF
TGTGCCAGCAGCTTACAGGGGCTCGGCTACACCTTC
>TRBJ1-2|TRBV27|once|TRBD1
CASSFVGQKVRGYTF
TGTGCCAGCAGTTTTGTGGGACAGAAGGTGCGGGGCTACACCTTC
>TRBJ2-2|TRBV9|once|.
CASSPLPDTVAGELFF
TGTGCCAGCAGCCCTCTCCCGGACACGGTCGCCGGGGAGCTGTTTTTT
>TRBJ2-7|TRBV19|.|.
CASSIGGDLGEQYF
TGTGCCAGTAGTATCGGAGGGGATCTGGGCGAGCAGTACTTC
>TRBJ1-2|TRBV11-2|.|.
CASSLDVSDYGYTF
TGTGCCAGCAGCTTAGATGTGAGCGACTATGGCTACACCTTC
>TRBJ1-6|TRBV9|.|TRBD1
CASSKGTGGNSPLHF
TGTGCCAGCAGCAAAGGGACAGGGGGAAATTCACCCCTCCACTTT
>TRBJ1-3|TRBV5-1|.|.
CASSLVGDSGNTIYF
TGCGCCAGCAGCTTGGTAGGGGACTCCGGAAACACCATATATTTT
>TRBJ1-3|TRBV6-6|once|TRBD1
CASSLQGARGNTIYF
TGTGCCAGCAGTCTCCAGGGGGCGCGTGGAAACACCATATATTTT
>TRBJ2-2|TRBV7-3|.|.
CASSPRVTGELFF
TGTGCCAGCAGCCCCAGGGTCACCGGGGAGCTGTTTTTT
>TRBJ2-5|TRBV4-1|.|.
CASSQGAERSRQETQYF
TGCGCCAGCAGCCAAGGGGCCGAGCGGTCCCGACAAGAGACCCAGTACTTC
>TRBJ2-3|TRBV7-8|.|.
CASSFLEPITGTDTQYF
TGTGCCAGCAGCTTCCTTGAGCCCATCACAGGCACAGATACGCAGTATTTT
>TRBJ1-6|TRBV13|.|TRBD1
CASSLWTGSKTNSPLHF
TGTGCCAGCAGCCTTTGGACAGGGTCAAAGACCAATTCACCCCTCCACTTT
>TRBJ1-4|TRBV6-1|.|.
CASSEAEGRANEKLFF
TGTGCCAGCAGTGAGGCGGAGGGGAGGGCTAATGAAAAACTGTTTTTT
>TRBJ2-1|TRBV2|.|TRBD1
CASMTPGTAYNEQFF
TGTGCCAGCATGACCCCCGGGACAGCATACAATGAGCAGTTCTTC
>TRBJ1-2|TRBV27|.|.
CASSLRGIGYTF
TGTGCCAGCAGTTTACGAGGGATTGGCTACACCTTC
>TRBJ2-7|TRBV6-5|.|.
CASSLLSGYYEQYF
TGTGCCAGCAGTTTATTGTCGGGGTATTACGAGCAGTACTTC
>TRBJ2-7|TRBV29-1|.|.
CSVPDSTNSYEQYF
TGCAGCGTACCCGACAGCACCAACTCCTACGAGCAGTACTTC
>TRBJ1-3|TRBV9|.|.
CASSRDFDSGNTIYF
TGTGCCAGCAGTCGGGACTTCGACTCTGGAAACACCATATATTTT
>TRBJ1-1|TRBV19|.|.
CASRNRRAGANTEAFF
TGTGCCAGTAGGAATAGGAGGGCCGGTGCGAACACTGAAGCTTTCTTT
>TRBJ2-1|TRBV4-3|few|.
CASSFRPGEQFF
TGCGCCAGCAGCTTTCGCCCCGGGGAGCAGTTCTTC
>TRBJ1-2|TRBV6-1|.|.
CASRTPGGSYGYTF
TGTGCCAGCAGGACCCCCGGGGGGTCGTATGGCTACACCTTC
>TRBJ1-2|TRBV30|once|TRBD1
CAWSKGQGRYGYTF
TGTGCCTGGAGTAAGGGACAGGGGCGCTATGGCTACACCTTC
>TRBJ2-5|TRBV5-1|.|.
CASSLQSAVLETQYF
TGCGCCAGCAGCTTGCAGTCGGCGGTCCTCGAGACCCAGTACTTC
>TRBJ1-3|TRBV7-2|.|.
CASSSRQLSGNTIYF
TGTGCCAGCAGCTCCCGACAGCTCTCTGGAAACACCATATATTTT
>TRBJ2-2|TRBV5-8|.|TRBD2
CASSHGTSGGSGELFF
TGTGCCAGCAGCCACGGGACTAGCGGGGGATCCGGGGAGCTGTTTTTT
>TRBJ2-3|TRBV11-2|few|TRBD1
CASSKRTGTATDTQYF
TGTGCCAGCAGCAAAAGGACCGGGACAGCCACAGATACGCAGTATTTT
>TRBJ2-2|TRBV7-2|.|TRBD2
CASSQGRGLAGVTGELFF
TGTGCCAGCAGCCAGGGGCGGGGTTTAGCGGGGGTCACCGGGGAGCTGTTTTTT
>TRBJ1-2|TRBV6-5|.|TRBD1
CASSVRDRGDGYTF
TGTGCCAGCAGTGTAAGGGACAGGGGAGATGGCTACACCTTC
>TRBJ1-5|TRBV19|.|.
CASTWTGVNQPQHF
TGTGCCAGTACCTGGACGGGGGTCAATCAGCCCCAGCATTTT
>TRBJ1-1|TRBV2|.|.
CASYTYTEAFF
TGTGCCAGCTACACCTACACTGAAGCTTTCTTT
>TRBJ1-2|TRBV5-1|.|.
CASSLGGGAGYTF
TGCGCCAGCAGCCTGGGGGGGGGTGCTGGCTACACCTTC
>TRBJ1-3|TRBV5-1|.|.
CASSLQTGGNTIYF
TGCGCCAGCAGCTTGCAGACGGGAGGAAACACCATATATTTT
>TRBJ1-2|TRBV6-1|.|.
CASSRDTASLEGYTF
TGTGCCAGCTCGAGGGACACCGCTTCTCTTGAGGGCTACACCTTC
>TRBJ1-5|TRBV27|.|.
CASSLSGYGDQPQHF
TGTGCCAGCAGTTTATCAGGATACGGGGATCAGCCCCAGCATTTT
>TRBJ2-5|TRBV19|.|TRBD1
CASSIRGTVKETQYF
TGTGCCAGTAGTATTAGGGGGACAGTAAAAGAGACCCAGTACTTC
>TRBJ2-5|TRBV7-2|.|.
CASSLVGAAQETQYF
TGTGCCAGCAGCTTAGTTGGGGCGGCACAAGAGACCCAGTACTTC
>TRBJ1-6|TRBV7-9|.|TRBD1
CASSLDRPTYNSPLHF
TGTGCCAGCAGCCTGGACAGGCCGACCTATAATTCACCCCTCCACTTT
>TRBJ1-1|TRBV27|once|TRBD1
CASSFRTGLNMNTEAFF
TGTGCCAGCAGTTTCCGGACAGGGCTCAATATGAACACTGAAGCTTTCTTT